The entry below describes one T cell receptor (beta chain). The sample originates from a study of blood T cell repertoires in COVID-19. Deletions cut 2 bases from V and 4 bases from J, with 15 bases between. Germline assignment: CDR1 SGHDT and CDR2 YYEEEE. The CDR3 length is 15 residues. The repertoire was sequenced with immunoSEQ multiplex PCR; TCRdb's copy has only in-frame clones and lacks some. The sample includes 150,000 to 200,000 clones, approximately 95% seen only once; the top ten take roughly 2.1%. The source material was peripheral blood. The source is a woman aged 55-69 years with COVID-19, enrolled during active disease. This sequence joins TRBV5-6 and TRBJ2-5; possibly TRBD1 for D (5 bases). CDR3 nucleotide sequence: TGTGCCAGCAGCTTCGGTGGGGCGGTCAGAGAGACCCAGTACTTC. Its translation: CASSFGGAVRETQYF.